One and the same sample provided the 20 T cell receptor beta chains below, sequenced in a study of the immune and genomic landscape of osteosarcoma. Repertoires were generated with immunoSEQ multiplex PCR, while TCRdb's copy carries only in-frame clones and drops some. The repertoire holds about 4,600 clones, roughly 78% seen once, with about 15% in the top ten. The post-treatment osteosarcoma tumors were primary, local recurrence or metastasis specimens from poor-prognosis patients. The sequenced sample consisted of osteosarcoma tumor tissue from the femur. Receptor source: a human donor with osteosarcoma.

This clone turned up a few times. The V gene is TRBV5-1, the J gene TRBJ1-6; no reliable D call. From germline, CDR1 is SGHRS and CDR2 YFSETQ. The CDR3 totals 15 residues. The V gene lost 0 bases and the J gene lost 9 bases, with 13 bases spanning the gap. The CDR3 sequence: CASSLDDPVSSPLHF. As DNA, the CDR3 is TGCGCCAGCAGCTTGGATGACCCAGTCTCTTCACCCCTCCACTTT. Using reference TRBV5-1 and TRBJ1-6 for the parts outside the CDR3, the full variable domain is KAGVTQTPRYLIKTRGQQVTLSCSPISGHRSVSWYQQTPGQGLQFLFEYFSETQRNKGNFPGRFSGRQFSNSRSEMNVSTLELGDSALYLCASSLDDPVSSPLHFGNGTRLTVT.

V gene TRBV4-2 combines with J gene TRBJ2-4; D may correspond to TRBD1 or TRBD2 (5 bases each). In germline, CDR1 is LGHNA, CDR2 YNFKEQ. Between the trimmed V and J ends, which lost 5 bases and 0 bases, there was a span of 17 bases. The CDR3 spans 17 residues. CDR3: CASSLGTLPLAKNIQYF. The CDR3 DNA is TGTGCCAGCAGCTTGGGGACCCTACCTCTAGCCAAAAACATTCAGTACTTC.

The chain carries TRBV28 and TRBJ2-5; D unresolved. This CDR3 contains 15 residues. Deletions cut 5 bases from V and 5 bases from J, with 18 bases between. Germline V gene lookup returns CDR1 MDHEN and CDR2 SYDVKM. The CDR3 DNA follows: TGTGCCAGCAGTCCCGCCCTGGAGATCCGGGAGACCCAGTACTTC. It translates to CASSPALEIRETQYF.

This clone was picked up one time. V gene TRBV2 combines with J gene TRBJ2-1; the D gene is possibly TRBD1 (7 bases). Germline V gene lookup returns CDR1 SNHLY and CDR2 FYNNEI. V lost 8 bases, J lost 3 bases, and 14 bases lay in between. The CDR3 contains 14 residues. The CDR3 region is CASRRGVGYNEQFF. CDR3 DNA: TGTGCCAGCCGCAGGGGGGTAGGCTACAATGAGCAGTTCTTC.

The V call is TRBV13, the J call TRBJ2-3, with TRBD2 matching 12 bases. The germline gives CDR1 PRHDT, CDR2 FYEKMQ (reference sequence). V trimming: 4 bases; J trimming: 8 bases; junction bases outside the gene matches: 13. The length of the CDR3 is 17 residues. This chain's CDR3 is CASSSRGLAGLGTTQYF. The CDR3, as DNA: TGTGCCAGCAGCTCCCGGGGACTAGCGGGCCTAGGAACTACGCAGTATTTT.

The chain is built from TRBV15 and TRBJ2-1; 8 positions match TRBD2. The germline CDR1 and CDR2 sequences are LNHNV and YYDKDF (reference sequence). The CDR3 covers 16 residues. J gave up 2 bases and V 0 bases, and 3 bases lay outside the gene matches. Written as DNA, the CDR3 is TGTGCCACCAGCAGAGATATTAGCGGGACCTACAATGAGCAGTTCTTC. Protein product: CATSRDISGTYNEQFF.

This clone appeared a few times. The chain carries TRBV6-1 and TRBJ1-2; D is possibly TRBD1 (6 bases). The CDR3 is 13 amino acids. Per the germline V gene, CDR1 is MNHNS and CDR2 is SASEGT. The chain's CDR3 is CTTGKGANYGYTF. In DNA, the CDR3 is TGTACCACAGGGAAGGGGGCTAACTATGGCTACACCTTC.

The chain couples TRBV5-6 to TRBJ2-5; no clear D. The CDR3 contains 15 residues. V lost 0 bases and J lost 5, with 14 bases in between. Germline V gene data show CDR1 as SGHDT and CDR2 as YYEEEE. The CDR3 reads CASSLVCIFKETQYF. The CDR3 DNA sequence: TGTGCCAGCAGCTTGGTATGTATCTTTAAGGAGACCCAGTACTTC.

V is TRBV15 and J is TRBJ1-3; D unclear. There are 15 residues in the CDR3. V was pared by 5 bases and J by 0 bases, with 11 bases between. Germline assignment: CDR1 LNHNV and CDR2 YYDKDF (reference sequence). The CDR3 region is CATSFGLSSGNTIYF. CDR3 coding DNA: TGTGCCACCAGCTTCGGTTTGAGCTCTGGAAACACCATATATTTT.

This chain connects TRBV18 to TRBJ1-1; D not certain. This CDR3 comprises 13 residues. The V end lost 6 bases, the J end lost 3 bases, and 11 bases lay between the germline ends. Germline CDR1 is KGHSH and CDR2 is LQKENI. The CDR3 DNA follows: TGTGCCAGCTCTCGAGGGTTAGACACTGAAGCTTTCTTT. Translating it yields CASSRGLDTEAFF.

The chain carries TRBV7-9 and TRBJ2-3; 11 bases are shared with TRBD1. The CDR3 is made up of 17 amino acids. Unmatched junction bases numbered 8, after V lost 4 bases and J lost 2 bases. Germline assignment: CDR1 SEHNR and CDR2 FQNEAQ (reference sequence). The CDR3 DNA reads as TGTGCCAGCAGCTCTACCGGACAGGGGGCTATCACAGATACGCAGTATTTT. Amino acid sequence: CASSSTGQGAITDTQYF.

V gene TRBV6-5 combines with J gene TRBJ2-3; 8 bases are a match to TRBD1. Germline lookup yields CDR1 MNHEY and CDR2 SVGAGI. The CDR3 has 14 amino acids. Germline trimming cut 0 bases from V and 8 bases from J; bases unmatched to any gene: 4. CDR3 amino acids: CASSYSETGATQYF. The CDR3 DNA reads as TGTGCCAGCAGTTACTCGGAGACAGGGGCTACGCAGTATTTT.

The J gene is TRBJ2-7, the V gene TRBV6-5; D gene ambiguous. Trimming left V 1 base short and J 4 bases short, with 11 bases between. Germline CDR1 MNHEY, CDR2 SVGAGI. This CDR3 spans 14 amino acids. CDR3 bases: TGTGCCAGCAGTTACTTGGCTTTCCCTTACGAGCAGTACTTC. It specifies CASSYLAFPYEQYF.

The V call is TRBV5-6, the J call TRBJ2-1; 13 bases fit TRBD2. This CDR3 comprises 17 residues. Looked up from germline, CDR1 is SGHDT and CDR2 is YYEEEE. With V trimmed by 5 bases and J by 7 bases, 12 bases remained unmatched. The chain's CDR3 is CASRYTRTSGRSNEQFF. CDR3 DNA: TGTGCCAGCAGATATACCCGGACTAGCGGGAGAAGTAATGAGCAGTTCTTC.

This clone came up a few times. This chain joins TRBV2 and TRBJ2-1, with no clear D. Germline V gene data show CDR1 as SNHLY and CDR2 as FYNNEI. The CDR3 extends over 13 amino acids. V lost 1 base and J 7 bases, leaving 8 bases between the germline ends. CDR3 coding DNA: TGTGCCAGCAGTGAAGTTGGTTTGAATGAGCAGTTCTTC. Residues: CASSEVGLNEQFF.

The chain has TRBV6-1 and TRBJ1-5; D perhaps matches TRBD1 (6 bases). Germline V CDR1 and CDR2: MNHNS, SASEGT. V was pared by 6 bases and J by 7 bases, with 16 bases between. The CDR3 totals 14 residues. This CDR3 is CASRPPGHGQPQHF. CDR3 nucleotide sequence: TGTGCCAGCAGACCCCCGGGACACGGGCAGCCCCAGCATTTT.

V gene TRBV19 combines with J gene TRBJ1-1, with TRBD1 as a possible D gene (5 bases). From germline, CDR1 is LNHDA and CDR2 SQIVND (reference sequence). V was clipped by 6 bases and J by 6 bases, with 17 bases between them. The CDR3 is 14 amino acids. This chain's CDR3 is CASRTGTEVSEAFF. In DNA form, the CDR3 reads TGTGCCAGTAGGACCGGGACCGAGGTTTCTGAAGCTTTCTTT.

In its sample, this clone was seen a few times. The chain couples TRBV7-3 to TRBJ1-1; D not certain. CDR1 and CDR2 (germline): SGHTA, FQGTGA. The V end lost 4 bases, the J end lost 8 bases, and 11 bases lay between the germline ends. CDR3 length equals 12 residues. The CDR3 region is CASSYTSGEAFF. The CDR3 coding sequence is TGTGCCAGCAGCTACACAAGTGGGGAAGCTTTCTTT.

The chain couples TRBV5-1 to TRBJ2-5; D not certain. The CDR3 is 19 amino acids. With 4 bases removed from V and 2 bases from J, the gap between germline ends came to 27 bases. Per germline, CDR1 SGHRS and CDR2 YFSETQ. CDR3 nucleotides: TGCGCCAGCAGCCTACGGCCGGCGGTGAGCGATACCCCGCAAGAGACCCAGTACTTC. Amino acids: CASSLRPAVSDTPQETQYF.

CDR3 coding DNA: TGTGCCAGCAGCCAAAGAAGATTAGAGGGGGAATACACAGATACGCAGTATTTT. Its translation is CASSQRRLEGEYTDTQYF. The V gene is TRBV4-2, the J gene TRBJ2-3; D may be TRBD1 (6 bases). V dropped 2 bases and J dropped 2 bases, with 20 bases sitting between them. The CDR3 runs to 18 residues. CDR1 LGHNA and CDR2 YNFKEQ come from the germline V gene.